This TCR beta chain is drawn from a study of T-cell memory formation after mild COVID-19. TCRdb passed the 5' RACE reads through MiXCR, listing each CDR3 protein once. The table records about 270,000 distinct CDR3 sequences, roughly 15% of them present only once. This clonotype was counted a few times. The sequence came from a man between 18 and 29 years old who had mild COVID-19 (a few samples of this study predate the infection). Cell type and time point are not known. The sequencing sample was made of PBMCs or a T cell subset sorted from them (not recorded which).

The CDR3 loop is CASSLSGGYYEQYF. CDR3 nucleotide sequence: TGCGCCAGCAGTCTTAGCGGAGGATACTACGAGCAGTACTTC. The rearrangement joins TRBV10-2 to TRBJ2-7; D possibly corresponds to TRBD2 (6 bases). Germline lookup yields CDR1 WSHSY and CDR2 SAAADI. Trimming left V 5 bases short and J 3 bases short, with 14 bases between. CDR3 length equals 14 residues.